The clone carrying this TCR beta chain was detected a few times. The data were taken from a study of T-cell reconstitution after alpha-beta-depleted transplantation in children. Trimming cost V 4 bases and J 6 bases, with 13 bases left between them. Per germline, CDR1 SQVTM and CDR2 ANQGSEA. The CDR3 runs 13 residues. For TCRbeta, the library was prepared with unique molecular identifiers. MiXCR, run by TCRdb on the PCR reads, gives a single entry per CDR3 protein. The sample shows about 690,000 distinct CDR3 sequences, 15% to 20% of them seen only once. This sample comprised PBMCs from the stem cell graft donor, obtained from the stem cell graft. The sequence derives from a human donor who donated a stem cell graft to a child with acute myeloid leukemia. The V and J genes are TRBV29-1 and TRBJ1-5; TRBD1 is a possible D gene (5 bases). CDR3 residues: CSVGPGGAQPQHF. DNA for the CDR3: TGCAGCGTTGGACCAGGAGGGGCTCAGCCCCAGCATTTT.